Below are 21 T cell receptor beta chains sequenced from a single sample in a study of human T cells and chemical hapten exposure. TCRdb called the RACE reads again in MiXCR, with one record for every CDR3 protein. This table holds about 80,000 distinct CDR3 sequences, about 6.8% found once. Described time point: patch test 1, 2 weeks after DPC sensitization. Treatment denoted: therapeutic diphenylcyclopropenone sensitization with weekly scalp DPC. The sample consisted of whole blood, taken in connection with sensitization to the hapten diphenylcyclopropenone (DPC). The receptor set was obtained from a woman younger than 45 with alopecia areata. Some clones in this sample may be carry-over from other donors' samples.

This clonotype was counted many times. The CDR3, as DNA: TGTGCCAGCACCCGAGACAGGTCTAATGAAAAACTGTTTTTT. Protein product: CASTRDRSNEKLFF. The V call is TRBV6-1, the J call TRBJ1-4, with TRBD1 as a possible D gene (6 bases). The CDR3 runs to 14 residues. CDR1 MNHNS and CDR2 SASEGT come from the germline V gene. With 7 bases removed from V and 3 bases from J, the gap between germline ends came to 12 bases.

The chain carries TRBV18 and TRBJ1-1; 7 bases are a match to TRBD1. Looked up from germline, CDR1 is KGHSH and CDR2 is LQKENI. Germline trimming cut 3 bases from V and 5 bases from J; bases unmatched to any gene: 9. The CDR3 totals 15 residues. The CDR3: CASSPRQGRVTEAFF. The CDR3 DNA reads TGTGCCAGCTCACCTAGACAGGGCCGCGTTACTGAAGCTTTCTTT.

This clonotype has a count of ten or more. This chain links TRBV10-3 with TRBJ2-5; D is uncertain. The CDR3 is 13 amino acids. Per the germline V gene, CDR1 is ENHRY and CDR2 is SYGVKD. V lost 0 bases to trimming and J lost 7 bases, with 9 bases between them. The CDR3 reads CAISESLVATQYF. The CDR3 bases are TGTGCCATCAGTGAGTCGCTAGTGGCGACCCAGTACTTC.

The table lists this clonotype with a few counts. V gene TRBV5-1 combines with J gene TRBJ2-7; 8 bases are shared with TRBD1. Unmatched junction bases numbered 5, after V lost 3 bases and J lost 0 bases. CDR1 and CDR2 (germline): SGHRS, YFSETQ. CDR3 size: 15 residues. CDR3: CASSWLTGDSYEQYF. In nucleotides, the CDR3 is TGCGCCAGCAGCTGGCTGACAGGGGACTCCTACGAGCAGTACTTC.

This clonotype has ten or more counts. The chain carries TRBV3-1 and TRBJ1-1, with D possibly TRBD1 on 5 matching bases. The V end lost 8 bases, the J end lost 1 base, and 14 bases lay between the germline ends. Per germline, CDR1 LGHDT and CDR2 YNNKEL (reference sequence). CDR3 length equals 14 residues. The CDR3 protein is CASRPGVRNTEAFF. The DNA of the CDR3 is TGTGCCAGCCGACCGGGGGTACGGAACACTGAAGCTTTCTTT.

This clonotype came up many times. V is TRBV5-1 and J is TRBJ2-5, with a possible D match to TRBD2 (5 bases). Deletions cut 3 bases from V and 5 bases from J, with 11 bases between. The CDR3 runs to 13 residues. Germline loops: CDR1 SGHRS, CDR2 YFSETQ. The CDR3 DNA reads TGCGCCAGCAGCTCCGCTAGCACGGAGACCCAGTACTTC. Translated, it gives CASSSASTETQYF. The variable domain in full, completed from reference TRBV5-1 and TRBJ2-5, reads KAGVTQTPRYLIKTRGQQVTLSCSPISGHRSVSWYQQTPGQGLQFLFEYFSETQRNKGNFPGRFSGRQFSNSRSEMNVSTLELGDSALYLCASSSASTETQYFGPGTRLLVL.

This clonotype was observed a few times. The CDR3 bases are TGTGCCAGCACCAGTGGCGGACTAGCGGGGGGAGGGTCCTACAATGAGCAGTTCTTC. Amino acid sequence: CASTSGGLAGGGSYNEQFF. This sequence joins TRBV28 and TRBJ2-1; TRBD2 matches at 14 bases. Germline-derived CDR1 and CDR2 are MDHEN and SYDVKM. The CDR3 covers 19 residues. Trimming at V came to 7 bases and at J to 1 base, leaving 12 bases not matched to a gene.

This clonotype was seen only a few times. CDR3 coding DNA: TGTGCCAGCAGCTTAGTCCAGCACAATGAGCAGTTCTTC. It translates to CASSLVQHNEQFF. The chain combines TRBV7-9 with TRBJ2-1; D not resolved. Trimming removed 1 base at V and 5 bases at J, with 6 bases between. There are 13 residues in the CDR3. Germline lookup yields CDR1 SEHNR and CDR2 FQNEAQ (reference sequence).

This rearrangement joins TRBV12-3 or TRBV12-4 to TRBJ2-1; unclear D gene. There are 15 residues in the CDR3. With 6 bases removed from V and 2 bases from J, the gap between germline ends came to 14 bases. This chain's CDR3 is CASRTTDNTYNEQFF. CDR3 sequence (DNA): TGTGCCAGCAGGACCACAGACAACACCTACAATGAGCAGTTCTTC.

This clonotype was counted between two and nine times. The chain has TRBV4-2 and TRBJ1-2; D is undetermined. Germline V lookup: CDR1 LGHNA, CDR2 YNFKEQ. This CDR3 has 15 residues. V was trimmed by 0 bases and J by 3 bases, leaving 11 bases between them. For the CDR3, the DNA is TGTGCCAGCAGCCAAGAGGTTAGACGGGACTATGGCTACACCTTC. Translation: CASSQEVRRDYGYTF.

There are many counts of this clonotype. The rearrangement uses TRBV12-5 and TRBJ2-1; D is unresolved. Between the trimmed V and J ends, which lost 0 bases and 8 bases, there was a span of 8 bases. The CDR3 is 13 amino acids. Germline V gene sequence: CDR1 LGHNT, CDR2 FRNRAP. The CDR3 nucleotides are TGTGCTAGTGGTTTGGTACCGGTCCATGAGCAGTTCTTC. It specifies CASGLVPVHEQFF.

This clonotype was seen at least ten times. The chain carries TRBV7-9 and TRBJ1-1, with a weak D call TRBD1 (5 bases). V lost 0 bases to trimming and J lost 1 base, with 9 bases between them. CDR3 length: 15 amino acids. Per the germline V gene, CDR1 is SEHNR and CDR2 is FQNEAQ (reference sequence). CDR3 coding DNA: TGTGCCAGCAGCTTAGCAGGGGCACAGAACACTGAAGCTTTCTTT. It codes for CASSLAGAQNTEAFF.

This clonotype has only a few counts. The chain joins TRBV11-2 to TRBJ2-5; D is unresolved. V dropped 4 bases and J dropped 4 bases, with 4 bases sitting between them. Germline CDR1 is SGHAT and CDR2 is FQNNGV. The CDR3 totals 11 residues. In nucleotides, the CDR3 is TGTGCCAGCAGCTCTCCAGAGACCCAGTACTTC. Its protein is CASSSPETQYF.

To note about this clonotype: The junction differs from germline at one of its ends, possibly a read error. The chain employs TRBV20-1 and TRBJ1-5; D is unresolved. Germline V gene lookup returns CDR1 DFQATT and CDR2 SNEGSKA (reference sequence). The CDR3 has 12 residues. In nucleotides, the CDR3 is TGCAGTGCTAGAGAGAGCAATCAGCCCCAGAATTTT. Protein product: CSARESNQPQNF.

This clonotype was detected many times. The J gene is TRBJ2-3, the V gene TRBV12-3 or TRBV12-4, with 11 bases that match TRBD1. With V trimmed by 1 base and J by 4 bases, 4 bases remained unmatched. CDR3 size: 16 residues. The CDR3 loop is CASSLGWTGGSDTQYF. CDR3 nucleotides: TGTGCCAGCAGTTTAGGGTGGACAGGGGGCTCAGATACGCAGTATTTT.

This clonotype was recorded many times. The chain is built from TRBV30 and TRBJ1-5, with TRBD1 as a possible D gene (6 bases). The V and J ends lost 3 bases and 6 bases respectively, with 12 bases between them. In germline, CDR1 is GTSNPN, CDR2 SVGIG (reference sequence). The CDR3 loop spans 13 amino acids. The CDR3 DNA reads as TGTGCCTGGAGAGAACAGGGAAGTCAGCCCCAGCATTTT. Residues: CAWREQGSQPQHF.

This clonotype was seen many times. This sequence joins TRBV29-1 and TRBJ2-2, with a weak D call TRBD1 (6 bases). The germline CDR1 and CDR2 sequences are SQVTM and ANQGSEA. This CDR3 contains 13 residues. The V and J ends lost 6 bases and 4 bases respectively, with 12 bases between them. The CDR3 is CSVLQGSTGELFF. The CDR3 region has the DNA TGCAGCGTACTGCAGGGGTCCACCGGGGAGCTGTTTTTT.

There are many counts of this clonotype. The chain carries TRBV3-1 and TRBJ1-2, with TRBD1 matching over 8 bases. The CDR3 runs to 14 residues. CDR1 and CDR2 (germline): LGHDT, YNNKEL (reference sequence). The V gene end was trimmed by 0 bases and the J gene end by 8 bases; junction bases not matched to a gene: 5. The CDR3, as DNA: TGTGCCAGCAGCCAAGATATGGACAGGGACGGCTACACCTTC. This translates into CASSQDMDRDGYTF. The entire variable domain, with the rest obtained from reference TRBV3-1 and TRBJ1-2, is as follows: DTAVSQTPKYLVTQMGNDKSIKCEQNLGHDTMYWYKQDSKKFLKIMFSYNNKELIINETVPNRFSPKSPDKAHLNLHINSLELGDSAVYFCASSQDMDRDGYTFGSGTRLTVV.

This clonotype has a count of ten or more. This chain uses TRBV20-1 with TRBJ2-7; weak D call: TRBD2 (7 bases). Germline loops: CDR1 DFQATT, CDR2 SNEGSKA (reference sequence). The CDR3 has 14 amino acids. The V end lost 3 bases, the J end lost 2 bases, and 14 bases lay between the germline ends. Here the CDR3 DNA reads TGCAGTGCTAGTCTAGGGGGGGTGGCCTACGAGCAGTACTTC. As protein: CSASLGGVAYEQYF.

Points on this clonotype: A much larger clone sits a single nucleotide away, making a read error possible. The chain employs TRBV3-1 and TRBJ1-1; D possibly corresponds to TRBD1 (5 bases). V lost 8 bases and J lost 1, with 14 bases in between. This CDR3 is built from 14 residues. Per the germline V gene, CDR1 is LGHDT and CDR2 is YNNKEL (reference sequence). The CDR3 DNA reads TGTGCCAGCGGACCGGGGGTACGGAACACTGAAGCTTTCTTT. Protein product: CASGPGVRNTEAFF.

This clonotype was counted ten times or more. The rearrangement uses TRBV7-9 and TRBJ1-1, with D possibly matching TRBD1 (5 bases). Trimming stripped 3 bases from V and 2 bases from J, with 7 bases between. The germline V gene has CDR1 SEHNR and CDR2 FQNEAQ (reference sequence). This CDR3 region has 13 residues. CDR3 bases: TGTGCCAGCAGCTTCGACAGCAACACTGAAGCTTTCTTT. It translates to CASSFDSNTEAFF.